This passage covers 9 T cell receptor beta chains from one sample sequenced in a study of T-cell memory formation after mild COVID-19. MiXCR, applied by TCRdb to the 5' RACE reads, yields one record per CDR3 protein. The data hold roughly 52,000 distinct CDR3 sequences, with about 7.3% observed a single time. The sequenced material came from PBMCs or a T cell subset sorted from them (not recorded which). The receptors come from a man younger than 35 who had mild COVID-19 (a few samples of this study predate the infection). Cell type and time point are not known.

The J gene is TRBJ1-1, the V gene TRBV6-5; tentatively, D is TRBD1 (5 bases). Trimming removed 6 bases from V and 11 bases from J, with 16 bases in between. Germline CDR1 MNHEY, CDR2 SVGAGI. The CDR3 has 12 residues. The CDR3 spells CASSLRGGKAFF. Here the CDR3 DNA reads TGTGCCAGCAGCCTACGTGGGGGGAAGGCTTTCTTT.

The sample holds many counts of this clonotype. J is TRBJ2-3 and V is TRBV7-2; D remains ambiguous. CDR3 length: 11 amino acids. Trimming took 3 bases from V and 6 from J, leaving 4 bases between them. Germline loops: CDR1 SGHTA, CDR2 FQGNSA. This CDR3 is CASSFSDTQYF. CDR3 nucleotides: TGTGCCAGCAGCTTCAGCGATACGCAGTATTTT.

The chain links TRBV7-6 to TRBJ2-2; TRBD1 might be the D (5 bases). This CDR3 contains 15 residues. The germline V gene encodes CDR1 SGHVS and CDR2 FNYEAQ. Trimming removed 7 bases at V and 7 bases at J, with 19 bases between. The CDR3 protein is CASNQGARSSGELFF. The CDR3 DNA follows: TGTGCCAGCAACCAAGGGGCTAGATCTAGCGGGGAGCTGTTTTTT. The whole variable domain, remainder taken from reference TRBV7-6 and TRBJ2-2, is GAGVSQSPRYKVTKRGQDVALRCDPISGHVSLYWYRQALGQGPEFLTYFNYEAQQDKSGLPNDRFSAERPEGSISTLTIQRTEQRDSAMYRCASNQGARSSGELFFGEGSRLTVL.

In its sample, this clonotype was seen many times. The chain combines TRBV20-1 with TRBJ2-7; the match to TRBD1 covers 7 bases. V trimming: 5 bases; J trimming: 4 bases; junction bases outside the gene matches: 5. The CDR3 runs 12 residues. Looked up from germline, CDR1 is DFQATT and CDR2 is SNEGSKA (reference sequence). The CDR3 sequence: CSARGQLYEQYF. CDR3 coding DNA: TGCAGTGCTCGGGGACAGCTTTACGAGCAGTACTTC.

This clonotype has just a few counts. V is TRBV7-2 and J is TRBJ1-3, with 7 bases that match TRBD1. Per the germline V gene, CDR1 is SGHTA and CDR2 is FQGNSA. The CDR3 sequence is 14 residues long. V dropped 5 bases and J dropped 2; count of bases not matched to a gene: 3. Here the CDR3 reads CASSQTGAGNTIYF. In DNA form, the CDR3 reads TGTGCCAGCAGCCAAACAGGGGCTGGAAACACCATATATTTT.

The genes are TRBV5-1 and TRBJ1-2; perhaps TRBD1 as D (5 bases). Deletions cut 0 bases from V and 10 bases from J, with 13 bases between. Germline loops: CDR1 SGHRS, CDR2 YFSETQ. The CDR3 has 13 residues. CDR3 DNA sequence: TGCGCCAGCAGCTTGGGACAGCCGGCGTTCTACACCTTC. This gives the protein CASSLGQPAFYTF.

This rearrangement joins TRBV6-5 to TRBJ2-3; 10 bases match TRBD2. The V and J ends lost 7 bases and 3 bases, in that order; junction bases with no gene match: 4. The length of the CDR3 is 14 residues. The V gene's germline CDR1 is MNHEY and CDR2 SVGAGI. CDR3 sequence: CASKRGGWTDTQYF. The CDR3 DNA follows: TGTGCCAGCAAGCGGGGGGGCTGGACAGATACGCAGTATTTT.

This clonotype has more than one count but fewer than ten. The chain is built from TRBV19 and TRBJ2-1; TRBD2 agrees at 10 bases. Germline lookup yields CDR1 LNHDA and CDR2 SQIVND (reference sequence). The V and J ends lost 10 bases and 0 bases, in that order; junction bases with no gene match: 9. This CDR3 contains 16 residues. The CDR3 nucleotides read TGTGCCACCATACACTCTAGCGGGGGCTCCTACAATGAGCAGTTCTTC. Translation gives CATIHSSGGSYNEQFF.

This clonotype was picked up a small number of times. As DNA, the CDR3 is TGTGCCAGCAAAACGGATGAAGCTTTCTTT. Protein product: CASKTDEAFF. The rearrangement links TRBV28 to TRBJ1-1, with D unresolved. The CDR3 spans 10 residues. Between the trimmed V and J ends, which lost 7 bases and 7 bases, there was a span of 7 bases. CDR1 is MDHEN, CDR2 SYDVKM, per germline. The variable domain in full, completed from reference TRBV28 and TRBJ1-1, reads DVKVTQSSRYLVKRTGEKVFLECVQDMDHENMFWYRQDPGLGLRLIYFSYDVKMKEKGDIPEGYSVSREKKERFSLILESASTNQTSMYLCASKTDEAFFGQGTRLTVV.